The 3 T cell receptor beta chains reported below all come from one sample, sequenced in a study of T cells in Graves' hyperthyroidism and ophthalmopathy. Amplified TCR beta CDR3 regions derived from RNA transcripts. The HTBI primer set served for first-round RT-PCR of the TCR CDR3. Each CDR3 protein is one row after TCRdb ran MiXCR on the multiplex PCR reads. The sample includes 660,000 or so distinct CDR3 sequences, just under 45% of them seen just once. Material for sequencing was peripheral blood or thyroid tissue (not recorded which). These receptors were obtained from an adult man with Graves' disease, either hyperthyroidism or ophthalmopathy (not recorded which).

The chain's CDR3 is CASSLAQFKANYGYTF. The CDR3 bases are TGTGCCAGCAGCTTGGCACAGTTTAAAGCTAACTATGGCTACACCTTC. The chain recombines TRBV5-4 with TRBJ1-2; D gene uncertain. This CDR3 is 16 amino acids long. In germline, CDR1 is SGHNT, CDR2 YYREEE (reference sequence). Trimming took off 0 bases at V and 0 bases at J, with 12 bases between the two ends.

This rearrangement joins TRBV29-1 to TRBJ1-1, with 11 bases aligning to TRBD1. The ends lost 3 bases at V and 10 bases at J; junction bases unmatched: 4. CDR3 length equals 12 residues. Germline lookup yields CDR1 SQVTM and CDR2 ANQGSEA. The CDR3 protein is CSVETGTGGAFF. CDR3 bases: TGCAGCGTTGAGACGGGGACAGGGGGAGCTTTCTTT.

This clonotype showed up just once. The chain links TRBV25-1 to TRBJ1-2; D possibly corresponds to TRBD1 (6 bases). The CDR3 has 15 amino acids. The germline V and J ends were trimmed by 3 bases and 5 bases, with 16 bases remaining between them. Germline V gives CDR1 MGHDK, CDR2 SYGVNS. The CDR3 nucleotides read TGTGCCAGCAGTGAGGGGCAGGGGCCAAGTTATGGCTACACCTTC. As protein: CASSEGQGPSYGYTF.